This record covers a single T cell receptor (beta chain). The antigen it recognizes is unknown. Base quality data are lacking; no much larger clone is found one base away. TCR beta CDR3 regions were amplified from genomic DNA by bias-controlled multiplex PCR with the immunoSEQ v3 hsTCRB kit. The TCR libraries were sequenced on an Illumina NextSeq 500 to around 1.9 million read pairs for survey level or about 5-6.5 million read pairs for deep level. In the paper's pipeline: Clonality was reported by immunoSEQ Analyzer software, which also assigned V, D and J genes and filtered out non-productive sequences. Repertoires were compared by productive Simpson clonality and by the Morisita overlap index of productive TRB rearrangements between infused TIL and blood. The absolute count of a clonotype in blood was estimated by multiplying the lymphocyte count by the CD3+ fraction and by the productive frequency of the clone. Entries here come from immuneACCESS through TCRdb and include only in-frame sequences with V and J called. Some clones fail to appear in such tables; in the studies checked, an unresolved V gene covers under half of the shortfall, and the cause of the remainder is unknown. V and J calls and clone size follow that table, whereas D and trimming were derived from the DNA. Counted in this sample were about 36,000 clones; less than 75% of them appeared once. The top ten constitute 4.5% to 6% of the sample.

This sample was included in a study of TIL therapy for anti-PD-1-resistant metastatic lung cancer (dated by TCRdb to about 2021). Regarding the research as a whole: Tumors were collected before any PD-1/PD-L1 blockade, after which patients were given nivolumab, and patients who progressed were given lymphodepletion, an infusion of expanded TIL and IL-2. Enrolled patients had a median age of about 53 years (range roughly 38-80) and a median tumor PD-L1 proportion score of 6%. The cohort was predominantly lung adenocarcinoma, with several EGFR-mutant and two ALK-rearranged tumors, and half of patients were current or former smokers. Across the cohort, whole-exome sequencing showed a median non-synonymous tumor mutation burden of around 1.4 mutations per megabase. Tumor and peripheral blood T cell receptor beta sequencing was used to track clonotypes across tumor, expanded TIL product and serial blood samples.

Summary of the overall study and its limitations: The study protocol defined all tumor marker inferences as exploratory. The cohort was highly selected, including more treatment-naive, never-smoker and oncogene-addicted patients than is typical, which limits generalizability. The baseline peripheral repertoire was partially replaced by infused TIL clonotypes, which then decayed over months, and persistence showed no apparent association with response.

The label giving this sample's time point can be read as: pre-treatment sample, taken before nivolumab and TIL therapy. Adults with stage 4 NSCLC were enrolled from late 2017 to early 2020 in a dual-center phase I trial. Samples were obtained from a single-arm, open-label phase I trial in which tumor-infiltrating lymphocyte therapy with nivolumab was evaluated in advanced non-small cell lung cancer. Blood mononuclear cells from EDTA tubes were isolated by Ficoll gradient, snap-frozen as pellets, and DNA was extracted with a Qiagen mini-prep kit. Trimmed from V: 6 bases; trimmed from J: 4 bases; junction bases lacking a gene match: 6. The CDR3 holds 13 amino acids from the cysteine to the phenylalanine. Only the CDR3 part of the read is kept: 39 bases, read in frame from the first base. Per the germline V gene, MGHDK is the CDR1 and SYGVNS is the CDR2.

The rearrangement combines TRBV25-1 with TRBJ2-7, and TRBD1 matches 7 of the central bases. The receptor was derived from a person aged 25 to 80 with non-small cell lung cancer. The sample was blood, taken at baseline. The CDR3 region reads CASRQGSRYEQYF. The DNA is TGTGCCAGCAGACAGGGGAGTAGGTACGAGCAGTACTTC.